This T cell receptor beta chain was identified during a study of cytomegalovirus exposure and HLA in healthy donors. About this clone: Its antigen remains unidentified.

CDR3 length equals 16 residues. V shed 4 bases, J shed 3 bases, and the junction held 8 bases outside the gene matches. Germline CDR1 is LNHDA and CDR2 is SQIVND (reference sequence). Study-wide results and caveats: The study put 150 or so TCR beta chains on its list as cytomegalovirus-associated. Prior analysis indicated that the majority of TCR beta V segments exhibited productivity approximately 87% or approximately 30% of the time.

The PCR contained 60 Vbeta and 13 Jbeta primers. Measured with immunoSEQ multiplex PCR; TCRdb has only the in-frame clones, and not every one. The sample holds roughly 60,000 clones. The gene calls are TRBV19 and TRBJ2-7; 11 bases fit TRBD2. This TCR derives from a woman younger than 35 in good health and CMV-seronegative. Material for sequencing was PBMCs. This CDR3 is CASSNAGTSGFYEQYF. CDR3 coding DNA: TGTGCCAGTAGTAACGCCGGGACTAGCGGTTTCTACGAGCAGTACTTC. The whole variable domain, filled in from reference TRBV19 and TRBJ2-7, reads DGGITQSPKYLFRKEGQNVTLSCEQNLNHDAMYWYRQDPGQGLRLIYYSQIVNDFQKGDIAEGYSVSREKKESFPLTVTSAQKNPTAFYLCASSNAGTSGFYEQYFGPGTRLTVT.